This TCR beta chain came from a study of T-cell memory formation after mild COVID-19. Study observations and caveats: Those CD4+ clones that contracted were mainly in CM and EM (CD8+ ones in EMRA).

The CDR3 has 16 amino acids. V lost 5 bases and J 2 bases, leaving 17 bases between the germline ends. The germline V gene has CDR1 SGHAT and CDR2 FQNNGV. TCRdb re-derived calls from the 5' RACE reads in MiXCR, one entry per CDR3 protein. The data contain roughly 450,000 distinct CDR3 sequences, 18% of them singletons. A word on this clonotype: Its antigen is unidentified.

The rearrangement joins TRBV11-2 to TRBJ2-3, with D perhaps matching TRBD2 (5 bases). This clonotype was obtained from a man aged 18 to 29 who had mild COVID-19 (a few samples of this study predate the infection). Cell type and time point are not known. The sequenced sample was PBMCs or a T cell subset sorted from them (not recorded which). CDR3 sequence: CASSPSRLRATDTQYF. The CDR3 nucleotides read TGTGCCAGCAGCCCCTCGAGGTTGCGGGCCACAGATACGCAGTATTTT.